Shown below are 20 T cell receptor beta chains from a single sample sequenced in a study of shared clonotypes between healthy human individuals. The data were produced by immunoSEQ multiplex PCR, yet TCRdb's version contains in-frame clones alone and is incomplete. This table holds over 850,000 clones, 70% to 80% found once. Sequencing used memory CD4+ T cells from PBMCs. Indicated subset: CD45RA-negative fraction. The origin of the receptors is a man younger than 35 in good health. Some clones in this sample may be carry-over from other donors' samples.

A word on this clone: A much larger clonotype is one base distant, so this may be a read error. The chain joins TRBV5-1 to TRBJ1-1; D is uncertain. Per the germline V gene, CDR1 is SGHRS and CDR2 is YFSETQ. CDR3 length equals 14 residues. CDR3 nucleotide sequence: TGCGCCAGCAGCGGAGGTCGGAGGAACACTCAAGCTTTCTTT. This gives the protein CASSGGRRNTQAFF.

The sample holds a few counts of this clone. V is TRBV28 and J is TRBJ1-1; D remains ambiguous. From germline, CDR1 is MDHEN and CDR2 SYDVKM. The CDR3 has 11 amino acids. Between the trimmed V and J ends, which lost 6 bases and 3 bases, there was a span of 5 bases. The CDR3 is CASRSYTEAFF. The CDR3, as DNA: TGTGCCAGCAGATCGTACACTGAAGCTTTCTTT.

The V call is TRBV25-1, the J call TRBJ1-6; 7 bases are a match to TRBD1. The CDR3 runs to 15 residues. J was trimmed by 8 bases and V by 4 bases; bases with no gene match: 8. Germline lookup yields CDR1 MGHDK and CDR2 SYGVNS. The CDR3 here is CASSGSGTAYSPLHF. The CDR3 DNA is TGTGCCAGCAGTGGTTCCGGGACAGCCTATTCACCCCTCCACTTT.

Concerning this clone itself: A far larger clone is one nucleotide away, so this likely arose from a read error. This chain uses TRBV6-5 with TRBJ2-7; D gene ambiguous. Germline loops: CDR1 MNHEY, CDR2 SVGAGI. This CDR3 has 15 amino acids. The CDR3 coding sequence is TGTGCCAGCAGTCACTCCCCGGCGAAGTCCTACGAGCAGTACTTC. The encoded protein is CASSHSPAKSYEQYF.

As for this clone: Other DNA sequences in this specimen translate into the identical CDR3. The chain combines TRBV30 with TRBJ2-3, with TRBD1 matching 12 bases. Germline V lookup: CDR1 GTSNPN, CDR2 SVGIG (reference sequence). CDR3 size: 15 residues. V was pared by 3 bases and J by 6 bases, with 7 bases of the junction left unmatched. CDR3 amino acids: CAWSLGQGARDTQYF. In nucleotides, the CDR3 is TGTGCCTGGAGCTTGGGACAGGGGGCAAGGGATACGCAGTATTTT.

The gene calls are TRBV27 and TRBJ2-1; no clear D. Germline values: CDR1 MNHEY, CDR2 SMNVEV (reference sequence). V shed 2 bases and J shed 9 bases, with 8 bases lying between them. CDR3 length: 12 residues. The CDR3, as DNA: TGTGCCAGCAGTTTAACCCTGACTGAGCAGTTCTTC. This sequence encodes CASSLTLTEQFF.

CDR3 loop: CSVVTGDHGYTF. In DNA, the CDR3 is TGCAGCGTTGTTACGGGGGACCATGGCTACACCTTC. The J gene is TRBJ1-2, the V gene TRBV29-1, with D tentatively TRBD1 (5 bases). The CDR3 consists of 12 residues. Germline V CDR1 and CDR2: SQVTM, ANQGSEA. The V end was cut by 4 bases, the J end by 6 bases, with 12 bases between.

The chain carries TRBV7-2 and TRBJ2-3; TRBD2 matches 8 bases. Per the germline V gene, CDR1 is SGHTA and CDR2 is FQGNSA. With V trimmed by 1 base and J by 3 bases, 6 bases remained unmatched. The CDR3 length is 16 residues. The CDR3, as DNA: TGTGCCAGCAGCTTAGGGACTAGCACAAGGACAGATACGCAGTATTTT. Protein sequence: CASSLGTSTRTDTQYF.

CDR3 region: CAWSGWSTDTQYF. CDR3 DNA sequence: TGTGCCTGGAGTGGCTGGAGCACAGATACGCAGTATTTT. V gene TRBV30 combines with J gene TRBJ2-3; D is unresolved. The CDR3 extends over 13 amino acids. Germline lookup yields CDR1 GTSNPN and CDR2 SVGIG (reference sequence). V was clipped by 1 base and J by 0 bases, with 5 bases between them.

The V call is TRBV5-1, the J call TRBJ2-2, with TRBD2 identical over 15 bases. J was trimmed by 6 bases and V by 5 bases; bases with no gene match: 8. The CDR3 runs to 17 residues. Germline CDR1 and CDR2: SGHRS and YFSETQ. CDR3 nucleotides: TGCGCCAGCAGACGAGGACTAGCGGGAGGGATCGCCGGGGAGCTGTTTTTT. This gives the protein CASRRGLAGGIAGELFF.

The chain links TRBV28 to TRBJ2-1, with D perhaps given as TRBD1 or TRBD2 (5 bases each). Trimming took off 5 bases at V and 11 bases at J, with 25 bases between the two ends. There are 16 residues in the CDR3. Germline V gene lookup returns CDR1 MDHEN and CDR2 SYDVKM. CDR3 loop: CASSQPGTAQVDKQFF. CDR3 DNA: TGTGCCAGCAGTCAACCTGGGACCGCGCAGGTTGATAAGCAGTTCTTC.

The rearrangement joins TRBV28 to TRBJ1-4; 8 bases map to TRBD1. Trimming removed 6 bases from V and 1 base from J; junction bases left unmatched: 16. CDR3 length: 19 residues. CDR1 and CDR2 from the germline V gene are MDHEN and SYDVKM. The CDR3 protein is CASRGPYLSGGRTNEKLFF. In DNA form, the CDR3 reads TGTGCCAGCAGGGGCCCGTACCTTTCAGGGGGCAGAACTAATGAAAAACTGTTTTTT.

The chain joins TRBV28 to TRBJ2-1; 8 nucleotides line up with TRBD2. The CDR3 runs to 15 residues. CDR1 is MDHEN and CDR2 is SYDVKM in the germline V gene. Trimming removed 9 bases from V and 7 bases from J; junction bases left unmatched: 14. The CDR3 region is CASGGAGASKNEQFF. CDR3 sequence (DNA): TGTGCCAGTGGGGGAGCGGGAGCGAGTAAAAATGAGCAGTTCTTC.

This clone was observed many times. The rearrangement joins TRBV6-1 to TRBJ2-2; D is possibly TRBD1 or TRBD2 (5 bases each). Looked up from germline, CDR1 is MNHNS and CDR2 is SASEGT. The CDR3 has 13 amino acids. Trimming removed 6 bases from V and 7 bases from J, with 12 bases in between. CDR3 nucleotides: TGTGCCAGCAGGGGGGTGAGCGTCGGGGAGCTGTTTTTT. Amino acids: CASRGVSVGELFF.

About this clone: Other DNA variants within this sample encode the same CDR3. The rearrangement joins TRBV5-1 to TRBJ2-5; no definite D call. Looked up from germline, CDR1 is SGHRS and CDR2 is YFSETQ. V gave up 0 bases and J gave up 3 bases, with 6 bases separating them. The CDR3 is made up of 13 amino acids. In DNA, the CDR3 is TGCGCCAGCAGCTTGGTTGGGGAAGAGACCCAGTACTTC. Encoded protein: CASSLVGEETQYF.

The chain is built from TRBV9 and TRBJ1-4; the match to TRBD1 covers 7 bases. Looked up from germline, CDR1 is SGDLS and CDR2 is YYNGEE. V trimming: 4 bases; J trimming: 7 bases; junction bases outside the gene matches: 10. The CDR3 is made up of 15 amino acids. CDR3 sequence: CASSPGVQGGEKLFF. In nucleotides, the CDR3 is TGTGCCAGCAGCCCAGGGGTGCAGGGGGGTGAAAAACTGTTTTTT.

V and J are TRBV23-1 and TRBJ2-1; the D gene is possibly TRBD2 (5 bases). TRBV23-1 is an open reading frame whose function is uncertain. The V and J ends lost 4 bases and 0 bases respectively, with 13 bases between them. The CDR3 length is 16 residues. The CDR3 protein is CASSPKRESSYNEQFF. DNA of the CDR3: TGCGCCAGCAGTCCGAAGAGGGAGAGCTCCTACAATGAGCAGTTCTTC.

The chain recombines TRBV19 with TRBJ1-5; tentative D call: TRBD1 (6 bases). From germline, CDR1 is LNHDA and CDR2 SQIVND (reference sequence). Trimming left V 3 bases short and J 2 bases short, with 23 bases between. This CDR3 region has 19 residues. The CDR3 protein is CASSIGGPFRSRGNQPQHF. The DNA for the CDR3 is TGTGCCAGTAGTATCGGGGGGCCCTTTCGTTCCAGGGGCAATCAGCCCCAGCATTTT.

J is TRBJ2-7 and V is TRBV5-1; D perhaps matches TRBD2 (6 bases). This CDR3 has 13 residues. Trimming shortened V by 7 bases and J by 1 base, and 12 bases separated the two germline ends. Germline V gene lookup returns CDR1 SGHRS and CDR2 YFSETQ. The CDR3 DNA reads TGCGCCAGCGGGACTGGCGCGTCCTACGAGCAGTACTTC. Its protein is CASGTGASYEQYF.

Many counts were recorded for this clone. The gene calls are TRBV2 and TRBJ1-3; 7 positions agree with TRBD1. This CDR3 spans 15 amino acids. Germline assignment: CDR1 SNHLY and CDR2 FYNNEI. With V trimmed by 5 bases and J by 4 bases, 8 bases remained unmatched. CDR3 sequence reads: CASSPDRVEGNTIYF. In nucleotides, the CDR3 is TGTGCCAGCAGTCCTGACAGGGTGGAAGGAAACACCATATATTTT. Supplemented by reference TRBV2 and TRBJ1-3, the full variable domain reads EPEVTQTPSHQVTQMGQEVILRCVPISNHLYFYWYRQILGQKVEFLVSFYNNEISEKSEIFDDQFSVERPDGSNFTLKIRSTKLEDSAMYFCASSPDRVEGNTIYFGEGSWLTVV.